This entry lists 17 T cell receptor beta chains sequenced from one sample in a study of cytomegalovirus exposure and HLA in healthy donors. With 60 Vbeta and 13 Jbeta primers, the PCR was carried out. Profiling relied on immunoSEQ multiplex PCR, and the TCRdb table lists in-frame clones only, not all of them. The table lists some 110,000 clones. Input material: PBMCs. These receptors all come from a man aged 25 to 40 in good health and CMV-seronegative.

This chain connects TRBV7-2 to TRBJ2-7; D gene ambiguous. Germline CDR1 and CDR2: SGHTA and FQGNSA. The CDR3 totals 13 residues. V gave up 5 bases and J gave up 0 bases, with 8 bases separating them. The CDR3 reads CASSGSSSYEQYF. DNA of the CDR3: TGTGCCAGCAGCGGGTCTAGCTCCTACGAGCAGTACTTC.

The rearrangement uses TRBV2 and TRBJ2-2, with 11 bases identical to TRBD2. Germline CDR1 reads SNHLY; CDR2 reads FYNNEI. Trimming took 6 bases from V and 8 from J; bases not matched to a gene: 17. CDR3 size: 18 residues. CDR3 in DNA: TGTGCCAGCAGACTTAAACCGGGACTAGCGGAGTCTAGGGGGGAGCTGTTTTTT. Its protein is CASRLKPGLAESRGELFF.

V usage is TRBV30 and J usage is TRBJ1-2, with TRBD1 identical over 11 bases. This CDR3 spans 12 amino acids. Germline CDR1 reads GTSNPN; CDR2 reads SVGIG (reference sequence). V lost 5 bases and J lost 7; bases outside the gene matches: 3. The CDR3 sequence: CAWGTGGSGYTF. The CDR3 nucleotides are TGTGCCTGGGGGACAGGGGGTAGTGGCTACACCTTC.

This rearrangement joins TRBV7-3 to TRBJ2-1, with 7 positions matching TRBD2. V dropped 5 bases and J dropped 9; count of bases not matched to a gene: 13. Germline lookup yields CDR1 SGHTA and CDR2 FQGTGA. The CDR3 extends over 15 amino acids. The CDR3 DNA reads TGTGCCAGCAGCCCCTCGGGACTAACGTCGGCTGAGCAGTTCTTC. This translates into CASSPSGLTSAEQFF.

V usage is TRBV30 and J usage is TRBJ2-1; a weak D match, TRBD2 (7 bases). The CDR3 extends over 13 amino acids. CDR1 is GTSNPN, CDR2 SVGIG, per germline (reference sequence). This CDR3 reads CALGGLTYNEQFF. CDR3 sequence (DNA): TGTGCTTTGGGGGGGCTTACTTACAATGAGCAGTTCTTC.

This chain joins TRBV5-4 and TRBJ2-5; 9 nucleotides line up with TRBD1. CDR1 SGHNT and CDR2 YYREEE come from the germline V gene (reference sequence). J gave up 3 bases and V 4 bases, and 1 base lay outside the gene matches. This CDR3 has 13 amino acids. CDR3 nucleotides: TGTGCCAGCAGCAGGGACAGGGAAGAGACCCAGTACTTC. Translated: CASSRDREETQYF.

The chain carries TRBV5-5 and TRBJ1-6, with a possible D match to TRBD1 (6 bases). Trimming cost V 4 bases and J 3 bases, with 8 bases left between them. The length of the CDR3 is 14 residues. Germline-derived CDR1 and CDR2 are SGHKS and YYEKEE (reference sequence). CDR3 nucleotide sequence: TGTGCCAGCAGCATGGACAGCTATAATTCACCCCTCCACTTT. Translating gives CASSMDSYNSPLHF.

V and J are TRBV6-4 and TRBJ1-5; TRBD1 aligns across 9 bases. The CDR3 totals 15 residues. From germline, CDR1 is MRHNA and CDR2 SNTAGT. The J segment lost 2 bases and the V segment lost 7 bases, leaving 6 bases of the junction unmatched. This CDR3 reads CASTDRGGGNQPQHF. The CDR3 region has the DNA TGTGCCAGCACGGACAGGGGCGGAGGCAATCAGCCCCAGCATTTT.

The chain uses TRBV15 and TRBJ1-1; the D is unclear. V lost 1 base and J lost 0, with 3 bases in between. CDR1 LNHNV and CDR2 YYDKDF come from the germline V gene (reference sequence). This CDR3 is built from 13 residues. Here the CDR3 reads CATSRAVNTEAFF. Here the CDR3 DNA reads TGTGCCACCAGCAGAGCGGTGAACACTGAAGCTTTCTTT.

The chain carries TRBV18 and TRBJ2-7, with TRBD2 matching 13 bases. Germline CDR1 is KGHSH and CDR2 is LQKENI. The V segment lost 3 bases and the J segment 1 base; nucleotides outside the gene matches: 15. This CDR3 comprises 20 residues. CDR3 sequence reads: CASSPSGQRLAGGPSYEQYF. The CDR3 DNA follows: TGTGCCAGCTCACCGTCGGGACAGAGACTAGCGGGAGGTCCGTCCTACGAGCAGTACTTC. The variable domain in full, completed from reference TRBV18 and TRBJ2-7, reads NAGVMQNPRHLVRRRGQEARLRCSPMKGHSHVYWYRQLPEEGLKFMVYLQKENIIDESGMPKERFSAEFPKEGPSILRIQQVVRGDSAAYFCASSPSGQRLAGGPSYEQYFGPGTRLTVT.

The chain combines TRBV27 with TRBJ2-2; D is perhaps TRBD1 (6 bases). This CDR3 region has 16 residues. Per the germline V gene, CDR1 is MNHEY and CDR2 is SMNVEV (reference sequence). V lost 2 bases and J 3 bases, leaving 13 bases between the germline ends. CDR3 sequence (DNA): TGTGCCAGCAGTTTACGCACAGGGCCGTACACCGGGGAGCTGTTTTTT. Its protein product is CASSLRTGPYTGELFF.

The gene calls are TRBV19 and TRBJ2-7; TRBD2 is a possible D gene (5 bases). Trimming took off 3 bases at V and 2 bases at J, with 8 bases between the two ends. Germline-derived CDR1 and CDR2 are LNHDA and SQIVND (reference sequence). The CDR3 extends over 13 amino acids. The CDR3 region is CASSIGETYEQYF. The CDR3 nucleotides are TGTGCCAGTAGTATCGGGGAAACCTACGAGCAGTACTTC.

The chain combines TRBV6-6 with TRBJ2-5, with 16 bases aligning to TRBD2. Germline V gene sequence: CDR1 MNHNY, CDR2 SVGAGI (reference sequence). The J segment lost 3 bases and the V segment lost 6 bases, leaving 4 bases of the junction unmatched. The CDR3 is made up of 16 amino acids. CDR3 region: CASRPGTSGREETQYF. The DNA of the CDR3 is TGTGCCAGCAGACCCGGGACTAGCGGGAGGGAAGAGACCCAGTACTTC.

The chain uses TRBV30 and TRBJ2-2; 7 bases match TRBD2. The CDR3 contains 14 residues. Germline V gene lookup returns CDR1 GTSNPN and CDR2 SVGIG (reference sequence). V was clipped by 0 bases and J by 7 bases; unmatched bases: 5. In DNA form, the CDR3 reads TGTGCCTGGAGTGTACATCGGGGGGTCGGGGAGCTGTTTTTT. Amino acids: CAWSVHRGVGELFF. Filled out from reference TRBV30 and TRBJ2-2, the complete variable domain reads SQTIHQWPATLVQPVGSPLSLECTVEGTSNPNLYWYRQAAGRGLQLLFYSVGIGQISSEVPQNLSASRPQDRQFILSSKKLLLSDSGFYLCAWSVHRGVGELFFGEGSRLTVL.

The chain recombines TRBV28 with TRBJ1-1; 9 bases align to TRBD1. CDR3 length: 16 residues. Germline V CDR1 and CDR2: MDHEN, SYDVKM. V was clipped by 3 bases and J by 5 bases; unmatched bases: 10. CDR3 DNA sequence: TGTGCCAGCAGTTTCGCCCCGACAGGGGGTGATACTGAAGCTTTCTTT. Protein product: CASSFAPTGGDTEAFF.

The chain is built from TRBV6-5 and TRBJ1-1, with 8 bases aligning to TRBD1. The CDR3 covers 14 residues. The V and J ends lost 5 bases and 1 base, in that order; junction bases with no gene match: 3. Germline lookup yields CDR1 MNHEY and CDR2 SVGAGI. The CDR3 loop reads CASSQGQENTEAFF. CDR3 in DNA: TGTGCCAGCAGTCAGGGACAGGAGAACACTGAAGCTTTCTTT.

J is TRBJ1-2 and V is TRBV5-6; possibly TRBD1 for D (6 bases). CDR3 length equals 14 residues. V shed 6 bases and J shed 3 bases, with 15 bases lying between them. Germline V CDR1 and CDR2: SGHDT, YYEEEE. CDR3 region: CASNIRDTDYGYTF. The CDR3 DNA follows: TGTGCCAGCAACATCCGGGACACCGACTATGGCTACACCTTC. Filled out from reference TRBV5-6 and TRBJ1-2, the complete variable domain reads DAGVTQSPTHLIKTRGQQVTLRCSPKSGHDTVSWYQQALGQGPQFIFQYYEEEERQRGNFPDRFSGHQFPNYSSELNVNALLLGDSALYLCASNIRDTDYGYTFGSGTRLTVV.